This T cell receptor beta chain appears in the sequencing data of a study of CD8 T cells in ankylosing spondylitis. Study results and caveats: Disease-linked clones displayed a CD8+ phenotype and appeared relatively rarely in peripheral blood. A TCR beta motif of 7 to 9 highly homologous variants seemed to mark ankylosing spondylitis blood.

This clonotype was seen many times. Its antigen remains unknown. TCRdb called the 5' RACE reads again in MiXCR, with one record for every CDR3 protein. The profile shows 200,000 to 300,000 distinct CDR3 sequences, about 24% of them singletons. This CDR3 region has 14 residues. Trimming left V 2 bases short and J 0 bases short, with 7 bases between. The genes are TRBV12-3 or TRBV12-4 and TRBJ1-1; the D gene is possibly TRBD1 (5 bases). The TCR originated in a male donor with ankylosing spondylitis or in good health (not recorded which). The specimen was blood, either unsorted or a sorted T cell fraction (not recorded which). The CDR3 bases are TGTGCCAGCAGTTTACCAGGGTTGAACACTGAAGCTTTCTTT. Translation gives CASSLPGLNTEAFF.